These 24 T cell receptor beta chains were sequenced from one sample in a study of blood T cell repertoires in COVID-19. Profiled with immunoSEQ multiplex PCR; TCRdb holds only in-frame clones, not every one. This sample has 64,000 or so clones, with approximately 86% found just once. The sample consisted of peripheral blood. The receptors originated from a middle-aged man with acute or convalescent COVID-19.

V is TRBV12-3 or TRBV12-4 and J is TRBJ2-5; D is unresolved. V lost 5 bases, J lost 4 bases, and 11 bases lay in between. The CDR3 has 13 residues. CDR3 sequence: CASSLDGRETQYF. Here the CDR3 DNA reads TGTGCCAGCAGTCTAGACGGTAGAGAGACCCAGTACTTC.

V gene TRBV4-1 combines with J gene TRBJ1-2; D remains unclear. The V end was cut by 1 base, the J end by 4 bases, with 13 bases between. The germline V gene encodes CDR1 MGHRA and CDR2 YSYEKL. This CDR3 has 15 amino acids. The CDR3 loop reads CASSQVGPTLYGYTF. The CDR3 DNA reads TGCGCCAGCAGCCAAGTAGGTCCGACACTCTATGGCTACACCTTC.

The chain joins TRBV6-6 to TRBJ2-2; TRBD2 matches 11 bases. Germline loops: CDR1 MNHNY, CDR2 SVGAGI (reference sequence). CDR3 length: 16 amino acids. V lost 7 bases, J lost 2 bases, and 6 bases stayed unmatched. The CDR3 is CASTSSGGQNTGELFF. As DNA, the CDR3 is TGTGCCAGCACTTCTAGCGGGGGGCAAAACACCGGGGAGCTGTTTTTT.

The genes are TRBV19 and TRBJ1-2, with D perhaps matching TRBD1 (6 bases). This CDR3 region has 15 residues. Between the trimmed V and J ends, which lost 4 bases and 0 bases, there was a span of 12 bases. Germline CDR1 and CDR2: LNHDA and SQIVND (reference sequence). The CDR3 DNA reads as TGTGCCAGTAGTAGGACAGTACTAGCTAACTATGGCTACACCTTC. Residues: CASSRTVLANYGYTF.

This clone was seen just once. CDR3 in amino acids: CATSGVAAGPYNEQFF. In nucleotides, the CDR3 is TGTGCCACCAGTGGAGTAGCGGCGGGACCCTACAATGAGCAGTTCTTC. The chain is built from TRBV24-1 and TRBJ2-1; perhaps TRBD2 as D (6 bases). This CDR3 comprises 16 residues. V lost 5 bases, J lost 2 bases, and 15 bases lay in between. Germline CDR1 KGHDR, CDR2 SFDVKD.

This CDR3 reads CASSFGGNSPLHF. DNA for the CDR3: TGTGCCAGCAGTTTTGGGGGCAATTCACCCCTCCACTTT. The chain recombines TRBV27 with TRBJ1-6; D is perhaps TRBD1 (6 bases). V was cut by 3 bases and J by 7 bases, with 7 bases left in between. Germline lookup yields CDR1 MNHEY and CDR2 SMNVEV (reference sequence). The CDR3 runs 13 residues.

The V gene is TRBV11-3, the J gene TRBJ2-3; 13 bases map to TRBD2. Germline CDR1 reads SGHNT; CDR2 reads YENEEA. The CDR3 covers 16 residues. With 3 bases clipped from V and 0 bases from J, the junction kept 0 bases outside the gene matches. The DNA of the CDR3 is TGTGCCAGCAGCTTGGGACTAGCGGGGAGCACAGATACGCAGTATTTT. This gives the protein CASSLGLAGSTDTQYF.

The chain is built from TRBV7-9 and TRBJ2-1, with 12 bases that match TRBD2. Germline CDR1 SEHNR, CDR2 FQNEAQ (reference sequence). The CDR3 sequence is 20 residues long. The V segment lost 5 bases and the J segment 7 bases; nucleotides outside the gene matches: 21. In DNA, the CDR3 is TGTGCCAGCAGCACATCCAGACTAGCGGGGGCCCTCTTCCTTGGGAATGAGCAGTTCTTC. Encoded protein: CASSTSRLAGALFLGNEQFF.

This clone occurred once. The rearrangement links TRBV6-5 to TRBJ2-5; 7 bases match TRBD1. V was pared by 7 bases and J by 5 bases, with 7 bases of the junction left unmatched. CDR3 length: 13 amino acids. Germline CDR1 and CDR2: MNHEY and SVGAGI. The CDR3 loop reads CASTHRGWETQYF. For the CDR3, the DNA is TGTGCCAGCACCCACAGGGGATGGGAGACCCAGTACTTC.

The chain uses TRBV7-2 and TRBJ1-6; D remains unclear. This CDR3 has 17 residues. Germline V gives CDR1 SGHTA, CDR2 FQGNSA. Trimming cost V 5 bases and J 4 bases, with 18 bases left between them. The CDR3 sequence is CASSLELLTRYNSPLHF. CDR3 bases: TGTGCCAGCAGCCTCGAACTTCTCACCCGGTATAATTCACCCCTCCACTTT.

The chain combines TRBV6-5 with TRBJ2-5; 14 nucleotides align to TRBD2. CDR1 MNHEY and CDR2 SVGAGI come from the germline V gene. The CDR3 is 15 residues long. The trim removed 6 bases at V and 4 bases at J, leaving 4 bases unmatched. CDR3 nucleotides: TGTGCCAGCAGGAAGACTAGCGGGGGGGCAGAGACCCAGTACTTC. It codes for CASRKTSGGAETQYF.

The rearrangement uses TRBV6-5 and TRBJ1-1; 7 nucleotides match TRBD1. V lost 4 bases to trimming and J lost 0 bases; unmatched junction nucleotides: 2. This CDR3 has 14 amino acids. CDR1 MNHEY and CDR2 SVGAGI come from the germline V gene. CDR3 nucleotide sequence: TGTGCCAGCAGTTTACAGGGGCTGAACACTGAAGCTTTCTTT. It yields the protein CASSLQGLNTEAFF.

V and J are TRBV24-1 and TRBJ1-5, with D possibly being TRBD1 (5 bases). Germline V CDR1 and CDR2: KGHDR, SFDVKD. The CDR3 loop spans 16 amino acids. V was shortened by 2 bases and J by 0 bases, with 10 bases between the two germline ends. In DNA form, the CDR3 reads TGTGCCACCAGTGATTCCCGACAGTATAGCAATCAGCCCCAGCATTTT. This sequence encodes CATSDSRQYSNQPQHF.

This clone was seen a single time. The V call is TRBV10-2, the J call TRBJ2-5; 7 nucleotides agree with TRBD2. The CDR3 runs to 14 residues. V shed 6 bases, J shed 5 bases, and the junction held 9 bases outside the gene matches. Germline V lookup: CDR1 WSHSY, CDR2 SAAADI. The CDR3 region has the DNA TGCGCCAGCAGCTGGGGGGGAACGAGGGAGACCCAGTACTTC. It yields the protein CASSWGGTRETQYF.

This clone was found a few times. The chain couples TRBV11-2 to TRBJ1-6; D is unresolved. The germline gives CDR1 SGHAT, CDR2 FQNNGV. CDR3 length: 16 residues. The V end was cut by 5 bases, the J end by 2 bases, with 13 bases between. The CDR3: CASSLKPETYNSPLHF. The CDR3 DNA reads TGTGCCAGCAGCCTAAAACCGGAGACCTATAATTCACCCCTCCACTTT.

As concerns this clone: The junction shows a germline mismatch at one end, possibly a read error. The V gene is TRBV6-6, the J gene TRBJ1-1; D unresolved. CDR1 is MNHNY, CDR2 SVGAGI, per germline (reference sequence). This CDR3 region has 9 residues. CDR3 in DNA: TGTGCCAGCTCCCCGGCACGGGTCTTT. Translation: CASSPARVF.

The count of this clone is one. The chain couples TRBV7-9 to TRBJ1-2, with 8 bases matching TRBD1. J lost 8 bases, V lost 3 bases, and 14 bases had no gene match. Germline values: CDR1 SEHNR, CDR2 FQNEAQ (reference sequence). This CDR3 has 16 residues. CDR3 sequence (DNA): TGTGCCAGCAGCTTCAGGGGGCCTGGCTGGCGGGAAGGCTACACCTTC. Amino acids: CASSFRGPGWREGYTF.

There are a few counts of this clone. The chain employs TRBV5-1 and TRBJ2-7; D ambiguous. The CDR3 runs to 14 residues. Trimming removed 0 bases from V and 2 bases from J, with 9 bases in between. CDR1 is SGHRS, CDR2 YFSETQ, per germline. CDR3 sequence: CASSLDPSTYEQYF. The CDR3 DNA sequence: TGCGCCAGCAGCTTGGATCCGAGCACCTACGAGCAGTACTTC.

The rearrangement joins TRBV5-4 to TRBJ2-5; 13 nucleotides line up with TRBD2. Unmatched junction bases numbered 6, after V lost 3 bases and J lost 1 base. Per the germline V gene, CDR1 is SGHNT and CDR2 is YYREEE (reference sequence). The CDR3 consists of 17 residues. The CDR3 loop is CASSSGLAGALQETQYF. CDR3 in DNA: TGTGCCAGCAGCTCCGGACTAGCGGGGGCCCTCCAAGAGACCCAGTACTTC.

This chain uses TRBV6-5 with TRBJ1-1, with D possibly being TRBD1 (5 bases). CDR3 size: 16 residues. Trimming removed 2 bases at V and 3 bases at J, with 16 bases between. Germline lookup yields CDR1 MNHEY and CDR2 SVGAGI. The CDR3 bases are TGTGCCAGCAGTTACGGGGTTGGGGGGAGGTACACTGAAGCTTTCTTT. Translating it yields CASSYGVGGRYTEAFF.

This clone was seen only once. The rearrangement links TRBV12-3 or TRBV12-4 to TRBJ1-1; D not certain. The germline V and J ends were trimmed by 3 bases and 4 bases, with 9 bases remaining between them. CDR3 size: 13 residues. CDR3 sequence: CASSFSGGTEAFF. The CDR3, as DNA: TGTGCCAGCAGTTTCAGTGGCGGCACTGAAGCTTTCTTT.

The V gene is TRBV3-1 (or the pseudogene TRBV3-2), the J gene TRBJ2-5; weak D call: TRBD1 (5 bases). V lost 5 bases to trimming and J lost 7 bases, with 11 bases between them. Germline V gene data show CDR1 as LGHDT and CDR2 as YNNKEL (reference sequence). CDR3 length: 12 residues. CDR3 sequence (DNA): TGTGCCAGCAGCGGGGCAGACGGGACCCAGTACTTC. Its protein product is CASSGADGTQYF.

In this sample, this clone turned up once. The chain links TRBV5-8 to TRBJ1-5, with D hard to call. The germline CDR1 and CDR2 sequences are SGHTS and YDEGEE. Trimming took 3 bases from V and 0 from J, leaving 10 bases between them. This CDR3 is built from 15 residues. CDR3 sequence: CASSSTGSSNQPQHF. The CDR3 DNA sequence: TGTGCCAGCAGCTCGACGGGTAGTAGCAATCAGCCCCAGCATTTT. The whole variable domain, filled in from reference TRBV5-8 and TRBJ1-5, reads EAGVTQSPTHLIKTRGQQATLRCSPISGHTSVYWYQQALGLGLQFLLWYDEGEERNRGNFPPRFSGRQFPNYSSELNVNALELEDSALYLCASSSTGSSNQPQHFGDGTRLSIL.

The chain is built from TRBV14 and TRBJ1-1; a possible D gene is TRBD1 (5 bases). The CDR3 length is 15 residues. Germline lookup yields CDR1 SGHDN and CDR2 FVKESK. V dropped 7 bases and J dropped 3 bases, with 18 bases sitting between them. DNA for the CDR3: TGTGCCAGCACCGCGGGGGGGGAGAGCTACACTGAAGCTTTCTTT. Translated: CASTAGGESYTEAFF.